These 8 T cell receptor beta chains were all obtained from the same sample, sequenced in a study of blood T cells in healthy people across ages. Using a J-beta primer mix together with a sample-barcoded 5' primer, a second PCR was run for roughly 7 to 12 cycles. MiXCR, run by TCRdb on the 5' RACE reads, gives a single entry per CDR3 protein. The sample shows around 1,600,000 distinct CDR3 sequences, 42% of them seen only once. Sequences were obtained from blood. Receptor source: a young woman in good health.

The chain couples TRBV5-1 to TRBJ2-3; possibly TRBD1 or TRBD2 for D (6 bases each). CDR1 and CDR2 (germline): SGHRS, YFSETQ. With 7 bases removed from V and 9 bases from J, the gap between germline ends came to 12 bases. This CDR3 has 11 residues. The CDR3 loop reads CASGGDKTQYF. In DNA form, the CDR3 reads TGCGCCAGCGGCGGGGACAAGACGCAGTATTTT.

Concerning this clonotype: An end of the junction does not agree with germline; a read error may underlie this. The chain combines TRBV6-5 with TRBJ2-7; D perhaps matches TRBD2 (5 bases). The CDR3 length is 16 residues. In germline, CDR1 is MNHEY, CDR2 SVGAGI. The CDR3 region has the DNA TGTGCCCGCAGCGGAGGACGGACCATCCCGGCCTACGAGCAGTACTTC. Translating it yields CARSGGRTIPAYEQYF.

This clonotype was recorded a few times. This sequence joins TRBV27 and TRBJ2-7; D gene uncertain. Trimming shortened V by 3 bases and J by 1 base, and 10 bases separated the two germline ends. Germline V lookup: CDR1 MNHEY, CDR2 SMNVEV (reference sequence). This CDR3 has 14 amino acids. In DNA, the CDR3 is TGTGCCAGCAGTTTTAGGTTCTCTTCCTACGAGCAGTACTTC. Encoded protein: CASSFRFSSYEQYF.

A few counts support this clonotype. The CDR3 spells CATSGDRGGSDTQYF. The DNA of the CDR3 is TGTGCCACCAGTGGGGACAGGGGAGGATCGGATACGCAGTATTTT. The chain recombines TRBV24-1 with TRBJ2-3; 10 nucleotides align to TRBD1. CDR1 is KGHDR, CDR2 SFDVKD, per germline. CDR3 length equals 15 residues. With 5 bases clipped from V and 6 bases from J, the junction kept 7 bases outside the gene matches.

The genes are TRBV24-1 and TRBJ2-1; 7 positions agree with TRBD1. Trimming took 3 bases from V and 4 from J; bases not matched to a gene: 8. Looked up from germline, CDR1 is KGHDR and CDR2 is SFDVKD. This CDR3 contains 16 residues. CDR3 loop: CATSDPNRGGYNEQFF. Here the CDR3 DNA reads TGTGCCACCAGTGATCCTAACAGGGGCGGGTACAATGAGCAGTTCTTC.

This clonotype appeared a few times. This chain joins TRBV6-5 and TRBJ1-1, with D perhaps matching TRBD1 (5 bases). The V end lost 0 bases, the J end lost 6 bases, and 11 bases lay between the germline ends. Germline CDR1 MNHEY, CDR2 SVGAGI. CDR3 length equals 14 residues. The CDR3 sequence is CASSYSGGAAEAFF. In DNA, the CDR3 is TGTGCCAGCAGTTACTCGGGAGGGGCGGCTGAAGCTTTCTTT.

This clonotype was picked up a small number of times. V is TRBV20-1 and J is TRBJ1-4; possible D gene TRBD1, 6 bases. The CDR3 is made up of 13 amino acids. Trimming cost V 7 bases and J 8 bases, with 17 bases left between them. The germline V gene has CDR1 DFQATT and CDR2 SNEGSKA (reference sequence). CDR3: CSVRGWSGEKLFF. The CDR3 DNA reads TGCAGTGTCAGGGGTTGGAGTGGGGAAAAACTGTTTTTT.

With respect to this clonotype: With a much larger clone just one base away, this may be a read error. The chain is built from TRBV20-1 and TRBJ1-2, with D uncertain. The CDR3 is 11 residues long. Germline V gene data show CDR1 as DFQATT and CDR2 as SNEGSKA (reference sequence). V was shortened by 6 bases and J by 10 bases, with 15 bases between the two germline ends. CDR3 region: CSAFSVQTYTF. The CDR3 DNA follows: TGCAGTGCCTTTTCGGTACAGACCTACACCTTC.